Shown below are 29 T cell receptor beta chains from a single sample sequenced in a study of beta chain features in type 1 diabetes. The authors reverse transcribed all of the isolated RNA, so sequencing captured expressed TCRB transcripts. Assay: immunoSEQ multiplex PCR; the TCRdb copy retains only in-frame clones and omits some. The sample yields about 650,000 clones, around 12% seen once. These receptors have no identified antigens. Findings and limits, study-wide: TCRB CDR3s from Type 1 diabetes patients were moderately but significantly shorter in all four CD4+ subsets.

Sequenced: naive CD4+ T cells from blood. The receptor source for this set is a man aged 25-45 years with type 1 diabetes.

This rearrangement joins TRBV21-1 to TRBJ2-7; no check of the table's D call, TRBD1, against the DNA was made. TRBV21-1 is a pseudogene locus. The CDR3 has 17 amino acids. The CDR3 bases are TGTGCCAGCAGCAAAGATCCTGGCTCAACAGGGGGCGGAGAGCAGTACTTC. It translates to CASSKDPGSTGGGEQYF.

The CDR3 sequence is CASSLAHYNEQFF. The CDR3 DNA reads as TGTGCCAGCAGCTTGGCCCATTACAATGAGCAGTTCTTC. V usage is TRBV7-2 and J usage is TRBJ2-1, with unresolved D. Trimming took 3 bases from V and 4 from J, leaving 7 bases between them. CDR3 size: 13 residues. Germline V lookup: CDR1 SGHTA, CDR2 FQGNSA.

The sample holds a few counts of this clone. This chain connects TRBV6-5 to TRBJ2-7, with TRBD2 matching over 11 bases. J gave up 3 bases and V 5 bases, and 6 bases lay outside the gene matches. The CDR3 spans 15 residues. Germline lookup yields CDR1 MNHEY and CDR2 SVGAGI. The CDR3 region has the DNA TGTGCCAGCAGTACGACCGGGACTAGCGGCTACGAGCAGTACTTC. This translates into CASSTTGTSGYEQYF.

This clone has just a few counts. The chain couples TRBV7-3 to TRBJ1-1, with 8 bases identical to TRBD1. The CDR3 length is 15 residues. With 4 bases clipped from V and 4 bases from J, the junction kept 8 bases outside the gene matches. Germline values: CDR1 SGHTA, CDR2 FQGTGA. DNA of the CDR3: TGTGCCAGCAGCTCCAGTCAGGGGGCGGTCACTGAAGCTTTCTTT. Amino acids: CASSSSQGAVTEAFF.

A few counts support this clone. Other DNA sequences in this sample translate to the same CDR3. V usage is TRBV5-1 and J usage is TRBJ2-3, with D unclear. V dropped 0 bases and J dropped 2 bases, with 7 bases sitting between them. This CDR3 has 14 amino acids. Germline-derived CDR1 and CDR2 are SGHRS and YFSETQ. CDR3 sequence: CASSLGLSTDTQYF. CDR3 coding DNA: TGCGCCAGCAGCTTGGGGCTTTCCACAGATACGCAGTATTTT.

The CDR3 bases are TGTGCCAGCAGTTACGGGACAGGGGCGTACAATGAGCAGTTCTTC. This sequence encodes CASSYGTGAYNEQFF. The chain links TRBV6-6 to TRBJ2-1, with TRBD1 matching over 10 bases. The germline gives CDR1 MNHNY, CDR2 SVGAGI (reference sequence). The junction had 2 bases not matched to a gene; V was cut back by 2 bases and J by 4 bases. The CDR3 consists of 15 residues.

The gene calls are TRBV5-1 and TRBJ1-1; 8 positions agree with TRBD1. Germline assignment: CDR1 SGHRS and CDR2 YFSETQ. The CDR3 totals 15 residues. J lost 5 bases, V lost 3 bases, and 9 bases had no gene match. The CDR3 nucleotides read TGCGCCAGCAGCTATCCCGACAGGGGATTAACTGAAGCTTTCTTT. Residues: CASSYPDRGLTEAFF.

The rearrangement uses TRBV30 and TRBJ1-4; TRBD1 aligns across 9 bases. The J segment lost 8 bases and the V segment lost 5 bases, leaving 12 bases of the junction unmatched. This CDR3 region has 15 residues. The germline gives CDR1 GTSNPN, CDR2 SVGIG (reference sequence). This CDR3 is CAWVLPGQGWEKLFF. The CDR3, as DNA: TGTGCCTGGGTCCTTCCGGGACAGGGATGGGAAAAACTGTTTTTT. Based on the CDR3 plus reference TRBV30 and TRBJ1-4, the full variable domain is SQTIHQWPATLVQPVGSPLSLECTVEGTSNPNLYWYRQAAGRGLQLLFYSVGIGQISSEVPQNLSASRPQDRQFILSSKKLLLSDSGFYLCAWVLPGQGWEKLFFGSGTQLSVL.

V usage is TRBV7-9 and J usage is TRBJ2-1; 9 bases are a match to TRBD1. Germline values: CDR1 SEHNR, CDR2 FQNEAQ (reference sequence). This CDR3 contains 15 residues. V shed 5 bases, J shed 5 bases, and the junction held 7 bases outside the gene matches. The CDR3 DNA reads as TGTGCCAGCAGCATGGGACAGGGACGGGACAATGAGCAGTTCTTC. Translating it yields CASSMGQGRDNEQFF.

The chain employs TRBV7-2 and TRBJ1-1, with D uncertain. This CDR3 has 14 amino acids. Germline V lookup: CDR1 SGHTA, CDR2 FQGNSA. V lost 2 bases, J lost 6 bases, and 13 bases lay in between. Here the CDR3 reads CASSLSPSLPEAFF. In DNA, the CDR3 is TGTGCCAGCAGCTTATCTCCCTCACTACCTGAAGCTTTCTTT.

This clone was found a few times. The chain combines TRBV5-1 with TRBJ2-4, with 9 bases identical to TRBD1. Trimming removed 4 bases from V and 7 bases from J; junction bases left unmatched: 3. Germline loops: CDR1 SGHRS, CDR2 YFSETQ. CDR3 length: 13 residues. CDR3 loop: CASSPGQGNIQYF. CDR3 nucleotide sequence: TGCGCCAGCAGCCCGGGACAGGGTAACATTCAGTACTTC. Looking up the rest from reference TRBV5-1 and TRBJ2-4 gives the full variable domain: KAGVTQTPRYLIKTRGQQVTLSCSPISGHRSVSWYQQTPGQGLQFLFEYFSETQRNKGNFPGRFSGRQFSNSRSEMNVSTLELGDSALYLCASSPGQGNIQYFGAGTRLSVL.

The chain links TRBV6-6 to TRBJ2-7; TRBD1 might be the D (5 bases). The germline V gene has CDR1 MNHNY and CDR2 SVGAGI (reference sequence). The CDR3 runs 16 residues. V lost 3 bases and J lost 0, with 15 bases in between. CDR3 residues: CASSYFQQVFSYEQYF. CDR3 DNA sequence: TGTGCCAGCAGTTATTTCCAACAGGTGTTCTCCTACGAGCAGTACTTC.

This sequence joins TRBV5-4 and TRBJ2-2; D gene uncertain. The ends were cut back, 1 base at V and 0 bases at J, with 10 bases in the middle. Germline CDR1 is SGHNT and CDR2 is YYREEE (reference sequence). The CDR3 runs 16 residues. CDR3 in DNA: TGTGCCAGCAGCTTGCTGCTGACGGCGAACACCGGGGAGCTGTTTTTT. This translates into CASSLLLTANTGELFF.

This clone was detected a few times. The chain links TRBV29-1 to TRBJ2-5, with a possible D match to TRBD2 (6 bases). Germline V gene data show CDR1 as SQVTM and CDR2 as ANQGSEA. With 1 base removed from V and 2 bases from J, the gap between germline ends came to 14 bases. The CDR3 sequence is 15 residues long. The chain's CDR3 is CSVEGRGTIQETQYF. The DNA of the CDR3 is TGCAGCGTTGAAGGTCGGGGGACGATACAAGAGACCCAGTACTTC.

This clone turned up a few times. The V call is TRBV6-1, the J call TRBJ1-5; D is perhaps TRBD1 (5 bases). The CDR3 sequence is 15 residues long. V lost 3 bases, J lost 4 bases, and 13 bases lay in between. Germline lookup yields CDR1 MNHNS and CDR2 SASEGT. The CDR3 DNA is TGTGCCAGCAGTGACAGGCGGGGCGGAAATCAGCCCCAGCATTTT. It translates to CASSDRRGGNQPQHF.

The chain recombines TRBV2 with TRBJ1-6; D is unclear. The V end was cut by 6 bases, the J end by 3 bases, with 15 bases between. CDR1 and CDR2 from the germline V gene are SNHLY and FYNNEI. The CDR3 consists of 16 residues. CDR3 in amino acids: CASRGNGRIYNSPLHF. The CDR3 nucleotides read TGTGCCAGCAGAGGGAATGGACGGATCTATAATTCACCCCTCCACTTT. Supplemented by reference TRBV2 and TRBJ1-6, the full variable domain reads EPEVTQTPSHQVTQMGQEVILRCVPISNHLYFYWYRQILGQKVEFLVSFYNNEISEKSEIFDDQFSVERPDGSNFTLKIRSTKLEDSAMYFCASRGNGRIYNSPLHFGNGTRLTVT.

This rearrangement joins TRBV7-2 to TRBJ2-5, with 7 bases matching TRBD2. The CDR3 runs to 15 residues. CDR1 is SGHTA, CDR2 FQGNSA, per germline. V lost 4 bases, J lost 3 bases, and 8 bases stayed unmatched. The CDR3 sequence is CASSSSKGLKETQYF. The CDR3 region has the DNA TGTGCCAGCAGCTCGAGTAAGGGACTAAAAGAGACCCAGTACTTC.

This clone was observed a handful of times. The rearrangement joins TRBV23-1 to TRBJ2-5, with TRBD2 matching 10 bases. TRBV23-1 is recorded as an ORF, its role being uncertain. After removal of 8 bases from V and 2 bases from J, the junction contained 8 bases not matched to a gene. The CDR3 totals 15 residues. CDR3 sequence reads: CASESGRARQETQYF. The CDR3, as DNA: TGCGCCAGCGAGAGCGGGAGGGCCAGACAAGAGACCCAGTACTTC.

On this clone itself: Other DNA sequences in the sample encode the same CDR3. The CDR3 DNA is TGCAGTGCGAGCACCGGGACAGAAGCTTTCTTT. It yields the protein CSASTGTEAFF. V usage is TRBV20-1 and J usage is TRBJ1-1; D may be TRBD1 (6 bases). The germline V gene has CDR1 DFQATT and CDR2 SNEGSKA (reference sequence). CDR3 size: 11 residues. Trimming left V 6 bases short and J 8 bases short, with 13 bases between.

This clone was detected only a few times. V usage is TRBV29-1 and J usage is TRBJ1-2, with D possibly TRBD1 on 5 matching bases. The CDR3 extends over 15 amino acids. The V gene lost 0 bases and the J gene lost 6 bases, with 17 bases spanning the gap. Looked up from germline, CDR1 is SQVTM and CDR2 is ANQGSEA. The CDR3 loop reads CSVEDHRFNIDGYTF. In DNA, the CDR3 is TGCAGCGTTGAAGATCACAGGTTTAATATCGATGGCTACACCTTC.

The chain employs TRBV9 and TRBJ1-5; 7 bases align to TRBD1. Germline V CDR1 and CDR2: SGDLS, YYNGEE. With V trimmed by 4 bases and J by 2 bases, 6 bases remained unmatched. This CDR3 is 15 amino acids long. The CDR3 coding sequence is TGTGCCAGCAGCATTACAGGGGAAGGCAATCAGCCCCAGCATTTT. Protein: CASSITGEGNQPQHF.

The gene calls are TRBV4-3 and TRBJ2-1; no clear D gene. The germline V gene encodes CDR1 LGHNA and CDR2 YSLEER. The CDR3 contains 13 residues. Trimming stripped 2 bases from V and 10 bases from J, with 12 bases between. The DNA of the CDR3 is TGCGCCAGCAGCCAACGTCTAGATTCGGAGCAGTTCTTC. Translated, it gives CASSQRLDSEQFF.

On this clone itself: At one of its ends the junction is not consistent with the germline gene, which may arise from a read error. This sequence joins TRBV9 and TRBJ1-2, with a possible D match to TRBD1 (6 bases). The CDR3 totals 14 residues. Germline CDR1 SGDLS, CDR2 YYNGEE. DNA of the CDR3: TGTACCAGCAGCGCCACAGGGACGAACTATGGCTACACCTTC. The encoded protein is CTSSATGTNYGYTF.

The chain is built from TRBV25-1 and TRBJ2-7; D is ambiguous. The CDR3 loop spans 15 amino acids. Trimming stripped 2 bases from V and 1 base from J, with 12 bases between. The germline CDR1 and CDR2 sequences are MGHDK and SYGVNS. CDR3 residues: CASSEGVHLSYEQYF. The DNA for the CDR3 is TGTGCCAGCAGTGAAGGGGTCCACCTTTCCTACGAGCAGTACTTC.

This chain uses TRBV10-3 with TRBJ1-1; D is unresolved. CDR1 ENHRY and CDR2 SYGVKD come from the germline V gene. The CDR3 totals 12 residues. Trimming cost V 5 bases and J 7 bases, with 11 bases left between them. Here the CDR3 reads CAISLDRNEAFF. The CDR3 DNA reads TGTGCCATCAGTCTGGACCGGAATGAAGCTTTCTTT.

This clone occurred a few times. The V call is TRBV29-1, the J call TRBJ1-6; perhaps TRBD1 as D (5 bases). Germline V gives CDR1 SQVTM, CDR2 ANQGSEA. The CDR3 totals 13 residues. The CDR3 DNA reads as TGCACTTCTAAGGGGAAGTATAATTCACCCCTCCACTTT. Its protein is CTSKGKYNSPLHF.

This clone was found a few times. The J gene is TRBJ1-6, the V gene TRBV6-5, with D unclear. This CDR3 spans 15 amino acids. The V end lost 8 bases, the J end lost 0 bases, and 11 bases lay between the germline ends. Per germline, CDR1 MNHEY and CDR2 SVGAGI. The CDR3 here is CASHIRGSYNSPLHF. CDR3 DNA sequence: TGTGCCAGCCATATACGGGGCTCCTATAATTCACCCCTCCACTTT.

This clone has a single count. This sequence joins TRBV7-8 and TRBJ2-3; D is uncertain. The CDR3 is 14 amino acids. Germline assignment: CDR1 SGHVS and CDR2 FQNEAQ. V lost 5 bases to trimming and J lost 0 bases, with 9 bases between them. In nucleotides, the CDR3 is TGTGCCAGCAGCCCCCTTTCCAGCACAGATACGCAGTATTTT. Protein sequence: CASSPLSSTDTQYF.

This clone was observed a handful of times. CDR3 in DNA: TGCGCCAGCAGCACCGGACAGACTCCTCAAGAGACCCAGTACTTC. It yields the protein CASSTGQTPQETQYF. The J gene is TRBJ2-5, the V gene TRBV5-1; possible D gene TRBD1, 6 bases. From germline, CDR1 is SGHRS and CDR2 YFSETQ. With 4 bases removed from V and 2 bases from J, the gap between germline ends came to 15 bases. CDR3 length equals 15 residues.